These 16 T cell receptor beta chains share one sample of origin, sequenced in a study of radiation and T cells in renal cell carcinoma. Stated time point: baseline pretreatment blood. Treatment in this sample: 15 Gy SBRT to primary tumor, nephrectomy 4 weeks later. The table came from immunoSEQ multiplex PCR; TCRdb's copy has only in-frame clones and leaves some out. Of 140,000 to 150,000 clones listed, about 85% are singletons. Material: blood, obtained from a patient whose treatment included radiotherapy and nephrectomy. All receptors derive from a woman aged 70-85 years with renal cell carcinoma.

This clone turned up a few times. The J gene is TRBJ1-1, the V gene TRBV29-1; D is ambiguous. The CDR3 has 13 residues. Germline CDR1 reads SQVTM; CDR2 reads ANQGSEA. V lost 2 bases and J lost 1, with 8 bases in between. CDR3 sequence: CSVEPGGNTEAFF. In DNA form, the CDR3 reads TGCAGCGTTGAACCGGGAGGGAACACTGAAGCTTTCTTT.

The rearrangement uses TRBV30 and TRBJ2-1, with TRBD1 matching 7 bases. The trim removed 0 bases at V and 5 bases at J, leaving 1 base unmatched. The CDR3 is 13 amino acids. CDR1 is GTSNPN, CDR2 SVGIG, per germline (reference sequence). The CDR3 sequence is CAWSVQGHNEQFF. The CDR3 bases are TGTGCCTGGAGTGTACAGGGGCACAATGAGCAGTTCTTC.

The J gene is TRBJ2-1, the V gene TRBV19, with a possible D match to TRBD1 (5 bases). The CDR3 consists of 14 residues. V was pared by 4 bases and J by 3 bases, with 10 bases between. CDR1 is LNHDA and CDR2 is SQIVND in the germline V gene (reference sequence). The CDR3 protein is CASSRAGIYNEQFF. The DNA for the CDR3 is TGTGCCAGTAGTAGGGCAGGGATCTACAATGAGCAGTTCTTC.

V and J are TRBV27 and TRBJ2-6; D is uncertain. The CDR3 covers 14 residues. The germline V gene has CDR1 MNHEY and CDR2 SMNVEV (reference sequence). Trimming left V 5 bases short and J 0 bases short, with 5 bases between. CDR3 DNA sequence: TGTGCCAGCAGTACCATCTCTGGGGCCAACGTCCTGACTTTC. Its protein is CASSTISGANVLTF.

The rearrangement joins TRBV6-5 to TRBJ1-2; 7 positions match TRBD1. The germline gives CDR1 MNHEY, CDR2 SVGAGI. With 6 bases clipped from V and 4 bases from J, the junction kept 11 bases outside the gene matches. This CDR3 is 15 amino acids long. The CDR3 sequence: CASRETGPFSYGYTF. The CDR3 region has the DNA TGTGCCAGCAGGGAGACAGGGCCCTTCTCCTATGGCTACACCTTC.

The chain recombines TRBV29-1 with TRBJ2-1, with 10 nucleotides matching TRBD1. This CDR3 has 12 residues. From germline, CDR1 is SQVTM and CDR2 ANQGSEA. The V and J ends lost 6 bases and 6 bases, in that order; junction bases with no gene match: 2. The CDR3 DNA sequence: TGCAGCGTGCGACAGGGGGCCAATGAGCAGTTCTTC. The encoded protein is CSVRQGANEQFF.

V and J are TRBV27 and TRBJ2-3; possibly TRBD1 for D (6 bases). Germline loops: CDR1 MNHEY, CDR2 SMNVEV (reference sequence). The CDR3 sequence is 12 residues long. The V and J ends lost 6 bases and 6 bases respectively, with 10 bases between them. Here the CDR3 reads CASSRGPDTQYF. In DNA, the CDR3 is TGTGCCAGCAGCAGGGGCCCCGATACGCAGTATTTT.

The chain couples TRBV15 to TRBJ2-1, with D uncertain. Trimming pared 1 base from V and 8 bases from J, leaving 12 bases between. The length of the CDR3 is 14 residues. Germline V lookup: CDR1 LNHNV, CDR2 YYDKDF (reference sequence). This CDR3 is CATSRAARTDEQFF. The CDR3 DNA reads TGTGCCACCAGCAGAGCCGCTAGGACGGATGAGCAGTTCTTC. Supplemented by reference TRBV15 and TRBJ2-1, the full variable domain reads DAMVIQNPRYQVTQFGKPVTLSCSQTLNHNVMYWYQQKSSQAPKLLFHYYDKDFNNEADTPDNFQSRRPNTSFCFLDIRSPGLGDTAMYLCATSRAARTDEQFFGPGTRLTVL.

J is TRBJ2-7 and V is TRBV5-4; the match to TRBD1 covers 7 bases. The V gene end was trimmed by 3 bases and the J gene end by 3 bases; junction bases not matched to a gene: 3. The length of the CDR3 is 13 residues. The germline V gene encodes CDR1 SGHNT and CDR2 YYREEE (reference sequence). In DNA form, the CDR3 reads TGTGCCAGCAGCTCGGCAGGGGGCTACGAGCAGTACTTC. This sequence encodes CASSSAGGYEQYF.

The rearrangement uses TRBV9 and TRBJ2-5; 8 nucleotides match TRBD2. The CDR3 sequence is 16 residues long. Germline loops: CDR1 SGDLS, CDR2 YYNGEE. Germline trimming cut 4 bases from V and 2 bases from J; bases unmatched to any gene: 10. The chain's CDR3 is CASSPRTSMGQETQYF. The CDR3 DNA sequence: TGTGCCAGCAGCCCCCGGACTAGCATGGGGCAAGAGACCCAGTACTTC.

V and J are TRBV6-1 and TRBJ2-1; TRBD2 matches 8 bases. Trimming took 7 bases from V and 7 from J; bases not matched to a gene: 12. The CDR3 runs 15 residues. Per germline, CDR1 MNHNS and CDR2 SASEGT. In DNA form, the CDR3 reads TGTGCCAGCAAAGGGGAGCGGGGGCCCTGGAATGAGCAGTTCTTC. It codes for CASKGERGPWNEQFF.

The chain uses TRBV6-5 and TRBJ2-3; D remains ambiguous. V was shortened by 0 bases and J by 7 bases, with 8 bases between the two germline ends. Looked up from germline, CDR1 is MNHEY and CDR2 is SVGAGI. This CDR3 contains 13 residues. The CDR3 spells CASSYSAENTQYF. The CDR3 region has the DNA TGTGCCAGCAGTTACTCGGCGGAAAATACGCAGTATTTT.

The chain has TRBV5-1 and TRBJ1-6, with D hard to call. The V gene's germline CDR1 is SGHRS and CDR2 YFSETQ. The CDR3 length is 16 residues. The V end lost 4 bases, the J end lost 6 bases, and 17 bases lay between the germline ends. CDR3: CASSTRKATINSPLHF. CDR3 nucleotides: TGCGCCAGCAGCACCCGAAAGGCTACGATTAATTCACCCCTCCACTTT.

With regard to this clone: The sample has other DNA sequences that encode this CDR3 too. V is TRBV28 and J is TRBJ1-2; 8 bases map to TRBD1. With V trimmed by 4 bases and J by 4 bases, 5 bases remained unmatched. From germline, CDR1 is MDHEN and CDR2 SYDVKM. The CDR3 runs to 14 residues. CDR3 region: CASSSPTGGYGYTF. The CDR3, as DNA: TGTGCCAGCAGTTCTCCAACAGGGGGCTATGGCTACACCTTC.

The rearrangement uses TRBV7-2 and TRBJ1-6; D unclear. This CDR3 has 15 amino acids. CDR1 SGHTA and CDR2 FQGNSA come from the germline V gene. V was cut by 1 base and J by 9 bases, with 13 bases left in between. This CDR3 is CASSLVGVGGSPLHF. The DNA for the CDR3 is TGTGCCAGCAGCTTAGTAGGAGTCGGCGGTTCACCCCTCCACTTT.

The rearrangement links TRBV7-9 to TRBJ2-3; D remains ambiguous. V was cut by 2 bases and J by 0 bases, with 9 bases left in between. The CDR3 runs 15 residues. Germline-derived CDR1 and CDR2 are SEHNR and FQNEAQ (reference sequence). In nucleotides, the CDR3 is TGTGCCAGCAGCTTACCCGATTGGAGCACAGATACGCAGTATTTT. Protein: CASSLPDWSTDTQYF.